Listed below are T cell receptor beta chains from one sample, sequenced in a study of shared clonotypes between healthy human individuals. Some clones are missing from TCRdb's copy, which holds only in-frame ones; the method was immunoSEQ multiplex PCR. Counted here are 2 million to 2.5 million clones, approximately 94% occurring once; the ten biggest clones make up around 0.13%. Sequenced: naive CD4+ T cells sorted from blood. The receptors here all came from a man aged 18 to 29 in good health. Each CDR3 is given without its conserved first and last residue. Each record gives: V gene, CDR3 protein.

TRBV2,ASSGLQPTDTQY
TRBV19,ASSIGRGGYNEQF
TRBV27,ASSLSRGRSGTEAF
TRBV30,AWSGRISNQPQH
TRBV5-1,ASSLQQGNDGYT
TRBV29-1,SVEATLGNTIY
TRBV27,ASLPRDRMNTEAF
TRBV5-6,ASSLYRGASPLH
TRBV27,ASSFFPRIAGLDEQY
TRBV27,ASSSVRVNYGYT
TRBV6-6,ASSYSAPDTEAF
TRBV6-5,ASGRGTKINYGYT
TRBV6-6,ASSQPRGQGVGTQY
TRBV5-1,ASSPGQDAYNEQF
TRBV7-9,ASSSMGRRTGELF
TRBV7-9,ASSLALGEKLF
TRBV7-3,ASSLGTTETQY
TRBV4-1,ASSQDWSPASYEQY
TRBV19,ASSIEQGSEQY
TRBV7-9,ASSLEGGRSDTQY
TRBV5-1,ASSLAGDRNQPQH
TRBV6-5,ASGLLGDSNQPQH
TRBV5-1,ASSVEGPYEQY
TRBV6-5,ASSRRSTYEQY
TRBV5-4,ASSLQGRDQPQH
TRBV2,ASSELELSTGELF
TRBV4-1,ASSPILSVSYNEQF
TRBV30,AWSGSGTRRDEQY
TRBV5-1,ASSLALAGGSEQF
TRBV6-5,ASSSPAGQGVNIQY
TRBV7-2,ASSLMGQSSYEQY
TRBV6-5,ASKTGVDYEQY
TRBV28,ASSLLPGQGANQPQH
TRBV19,ASRGLASSGELF
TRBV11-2,ASSLSTEYSNQPQH
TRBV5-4,ASSLDRGNTEAF
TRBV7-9,ASSLDPGEVTQY
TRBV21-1,AIHRATAINEKLF
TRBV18,ASSLGASYGYT
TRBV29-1,SARGRGLYNEQF
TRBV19,ASRGAGAPYNEQF
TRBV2,ASSVRREGPYIQY
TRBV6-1,ASSTGATTDTQY
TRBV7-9,ASSSRTGPYGYT
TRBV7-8,ASSLGGLAGGRQF
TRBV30,AWSSTGGLANEKLF
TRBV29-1,SVRGRLNTEAF
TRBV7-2,ASSFYLGETGELF
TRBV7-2,ASSLALQAGYEQY
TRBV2,ASSGTVYSTQY
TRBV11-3,ASSPDSSTDTQY
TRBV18,ASSPPNSMTGNTEAF
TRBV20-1,SASWGYEQY